This is a list of T cell receptor beta chains from one sample in a study of cytotoxic CD8 clonotypes in ibrutinib-treated CLL. Some clones are missing from TCRdb's copy, which holds only in-frame ones; the method was immunoSEQ multiplex PCR. Here the sample spans under 200,000 clones, roughly 77% being singletons. The specimen comprised PBMCs, sampled after 12 months of ibrutinib treatment. These receptors all stem from a human donor with chronic lymphocytic leukemia. Each CDR3 is given with its conserved first and last residue. D genes are given only for firm matches. The size of a clone is reported for some rows only, either as once, few or many, or as a class for expanded clones.

once	TRBV27	TRBD2	TRBJ2-7	TGTGCCAGCCAGACCAGACTAGCGGGAGACGGCTCCTACGAGCAGTACTTC	CASQTRLAGDGSYEQYF
NA	TRBV19	NA	TRBJ2-1	TGTGCCAGTATCCCGGGACGAGCCTTTGGGGATGAGCAGTTCTTC	CASIPGRAFGDEQFF
few	TRBV13	NA	TRBJ2-7	TGTGCCAGCAGCTTAAACAGGATCCACGAGCAGTACTTC	CASSLNRIHEQYF
NA	TRBV6-6	NA	TRBJ2-3	TGTGCCAGCAGCGTTACGGTTTCCACAGATACGCAGTATTTT	CASSVTVSTDTQYF
NA	TRBV28	NA	TRBJ1-5	TGTGCCAGCAGTTCCCGAAGGGGACATCAGCCCCAGCATTTT	CASSSRRGHQPQHF
NA	TRBV29-1	NA	TRBJ2-7	TGCAGCGTCCGCCAATTGATAGGGGCCTCCTACGAGCAGTACTTC	CSVRQLIGASYEQYF
NA	TRBV6-5	NA	TRBJ1-2	TGTGCCAGCAGTTCCTCCGGGGCAGAGGTCTATGGCTACACCTTC	CASSSSGAEVYGYTF
few	TRBV2	NA	TRBJ2-6	TGTGCCAGTGCGAACTCTGGGGCCAACGTCCTGACTTTC	CASANSGANVLTF
NA	TRBV29-1	TRBD1	TRBJ1-1	TGCAGCGTTGCACGCAGGGGGTTTACCGAAGCTTTCTTT	CSVARRGFTEAFF
few	TRBV7-2	NA	TRBJ2-4	TGTGCCAGCACCACAGGGGAGGGAAACATTCAGTACTTC	CASTTGEGNIQYF
NA	TRBV9	NA	TRBJ1-5	TGTGCCAGCAGCGTAGGAGGGGGGGAACAGCCCCAGCATTTT	CASSVGGGEQPQHF
NA	TRBV10-3	NA	TRBJ1-4	TGTGCCACCTCCGGGATTGCAACTAATGAAAAACTGTTTTTT	CATSGIATNEKLFF
NA	TRBV28	NA	TRBJ1-2	TGTGCCAGCAGTCCAACCAGGGTCCCGAACTATGGCTACACCTTC	CASSPTRVPNYGYTF
few	TRBV5-1	NA	TRBJ2-6	TGCGCCAGCACTCCGCTCAGTAGGATCTCTGGGGCCAACGTCCTGACTTTC	CASTPLSRISGANVLTF
NA	TRBV2	TRBD1	TRBJ2-6	TGTGCCAGCATTAATCCCGGGACAGGGTCTGGGGCCAACGTCCTGACTTTC	CASINPGTGSGANVLTF
few	TRBV27	TRBD1	TRBJ1-5	TGTGCCAGCAGTTCAGGACAGGCGGGATCGCCCCAGCATTTT	CASSSGQAGSPQHF